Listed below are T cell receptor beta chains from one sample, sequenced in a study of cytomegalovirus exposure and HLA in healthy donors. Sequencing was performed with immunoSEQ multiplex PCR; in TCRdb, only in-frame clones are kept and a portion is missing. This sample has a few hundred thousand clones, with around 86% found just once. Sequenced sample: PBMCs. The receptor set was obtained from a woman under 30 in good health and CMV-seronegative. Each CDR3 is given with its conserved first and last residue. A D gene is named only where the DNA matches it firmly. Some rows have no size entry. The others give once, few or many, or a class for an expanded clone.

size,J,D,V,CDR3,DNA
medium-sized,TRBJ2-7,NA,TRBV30,CAWGRGTFSYEQYF,TGTGCCTGGGGTCGCGGGACGTTCAGCTACGAGCAGTACTTC
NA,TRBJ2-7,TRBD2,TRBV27,CASSPRGAGGYEQYF,TGTGCCAGCAGTCCCCGGGGGGCGGGAGGGTACGAGCAGTACTTC
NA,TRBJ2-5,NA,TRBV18,CASSPPDRLQETQYF,TGTGCCAGCTCACCACCCGACAGGCTACAAGAGACCCAGTACTTC
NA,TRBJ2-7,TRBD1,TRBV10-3,CATGLRDRGSEQYF,TGTGCCACGGGGCTCCGGGACAGGGGCTCCGAGCAGTACTTC
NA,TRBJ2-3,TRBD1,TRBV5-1,CASSEGGGQGTDTQYF,TGCGCCAGCAGCGAGGGTGGAGGACAGGGTACAGATACGCAGTATTTT
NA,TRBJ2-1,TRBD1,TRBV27,CASSLVRGGGEQFF,TGTGCCAGCAGTTTAGTTCGAGGGGGCGGAGAGCAGTTCTTC
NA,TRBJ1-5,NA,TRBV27,CASPQGGAGNQPQHF,TGTGCCAGCCCTCAAGGGGGGGCAGGGAATCAGCCCCAGCATTTT
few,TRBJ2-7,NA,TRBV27,CASSGSSYEQYF,TGTGCCAGCAGTGGCAGCTCCTACGAGCAGTACTTC
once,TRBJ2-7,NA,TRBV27,CASEARDSPNCEQYF,TGTGCCAGCGAGGCTCGGGACTCCCCAAACTGCGAGCAGTACTTC
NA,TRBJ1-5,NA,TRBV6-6,CASLDSHSNQPQHF,TGTGCCAGCCTTGACAGCCATAGCAATCAGCCCCAGCATTTT
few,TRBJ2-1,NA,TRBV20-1,CSASIPWQFF,TGCAGTGCTAGTATCCCGTGGCAGTTCTTC
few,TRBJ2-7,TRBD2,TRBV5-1,CASSWTTGTSSYEQYF,TGCGCCAGCAGCTGGACAACCGGGACTAGCTCCTACGAGCAGTACTTC
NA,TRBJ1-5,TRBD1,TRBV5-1,CASSLGTGGDQPQHF,TGCGCCAGCAGCTTGGGGACAGGGGGGGATCAGCCCCAGCATTTT
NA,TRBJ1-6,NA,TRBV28,CASSFYGHSPLHF,TGTGCCAGCAGTTTTTATGGCCATTCACCCCTCCACTTT
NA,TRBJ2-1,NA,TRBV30,CAWTPRAGLVYNEQFF,TGTGCCTGGACCCCCCGGGCGGGACTCGTCTACAATGAGCAGTTCTTC
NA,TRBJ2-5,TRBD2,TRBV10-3,CAISKGLAGAPQETQYF,TGTGCCATCAGTAAGGGACTAGCGGGGGCACCGCAAGAGACCCAGTACTTC
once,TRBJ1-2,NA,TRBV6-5,CASSYLQDYGYTF,TGTGCCAGCAGTTACTTGCAGGACTATGGCTACACCTTC
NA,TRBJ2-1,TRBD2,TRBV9,CASSVGLAYNEQFF,TGTGCCAGCAGCGTTGGACTAGCGTACAATGAGCAGTTCTTC
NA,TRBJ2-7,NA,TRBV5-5,CASSPRDTRSSYEQYF,TGTGCCAGCAGCCCCCGGGACACCCGGAGCTCCTACGAGCAGTACTTC
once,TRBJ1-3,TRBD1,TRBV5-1,CASSFDGGQGATGNTIYF,TGCGCCAGCAGCTTTGATGGCGGACAGGGGGCGACTGGAAACACCATATATTTT
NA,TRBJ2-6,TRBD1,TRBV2,CASRWTGGAISGANVLTF,TGTGCCAGCAGGTGGACAGGAGGAGCCATCTCTGGGGCCAACGTCCTGACTTTC
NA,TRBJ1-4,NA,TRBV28,CASSSGGVLGATNEKLFF,TGTGCCAGCAGCTCTGGAGGGGTATTGGGGGCAACTAATGAAAAACTGTTTTTT
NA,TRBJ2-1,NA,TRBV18,CASSPPQSDEQFF,TGTGCCAGCTCACCACCCCAGAGCGATGAGCAGTTCTTC
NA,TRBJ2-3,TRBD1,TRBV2,CASSERTGIVDTQYF,TGTGCCAGCAGTGAACGGACAGGGATCGTAGATACGCAGTATTTT
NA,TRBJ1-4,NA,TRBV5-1,CASSPQQARNEKLFF,TGCGCCAGCAGCCCCCAACAGGCCAGGAATGAAAAACTGTTTTTT
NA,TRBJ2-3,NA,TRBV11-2,CASSLDPAWPPGGTDTQYF,TGTGCCAGCAGCTTAGATCCTGCATGGCCCCCCGGGGGCACAGATACGCAGTATTTT
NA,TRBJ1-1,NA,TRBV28,CASSLQGHTEAFF,TGTGCCAGCAGTTTACAGGGCCACACTGAAGCTTTCTTT
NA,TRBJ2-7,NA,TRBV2,CASRRQVTYEQYF,TGTGCCAGCCGAAGACAGGTTACCTACGAGCAGTACTTC
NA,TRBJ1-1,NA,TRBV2,CASRKEGPNTEAFF,TGTGCCAGCAGGAAGGAGGGGCCTAACACTGAAGCTTTCTTT
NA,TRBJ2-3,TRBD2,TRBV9,CASSPRGLAGDTQYF,TGTGCCAGCAGCCCTAGGGGACTAGCGGGAGATACGCAGTATTTT
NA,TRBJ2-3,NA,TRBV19,CASSGTKADTQYF,TGTGCCAGTAGTGGGACAAAGGCAGATACGCAGTATTTT
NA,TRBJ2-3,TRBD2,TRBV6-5,CASSGAGGRMYF,TGTGCCAGCAGTGGCGCGGGAGGCCGAATGTATTTT
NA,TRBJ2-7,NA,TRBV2,CATTLAADGSNYEQYF,TGTGCCACTACCTTAGCGGCAGATGGATCGAACTACGAGCAGTACTTC